This T cell receptor (beta chain) was sequenced for a study of human T cells and chemical hapten exposure (dated by TCRdb to about 2021). Background for the entire study: For sensitization, 2% DPC in acetone was applied to a roughly 2 cm by roughly 2 cm area of upper inner arm skin. Throughout the study period of roughly 24 weeks, patients also received therapeutic DPC doses to the scalp every week. Patch testing was performed on the upper back with Finn chambers containing 0.01% DPC, and the patch tests were scored after 6 days according to International Contact Dermatitis Research Group standards. Most of the patients in the cohort were female, and the cohort covered alopecia areata with under or over 50% scalp involvement, alopecia totalis and alopecia universalis. The libraries were sequenced as a pool, and the TCR yield per sample differed mostly because of small variations in library volumes within the pool. Peripheral blood TCR repertoire changes were tracked in vivo in alopecia patients during primary and secondary sensitization to the hapten diphenylcyclopropenone (DPC). Blood samples were taken from patients before sensitization (week 0) and at 2, 6 and about 24 weeks after DPC sensitization. For TCR sequencing, blood came from about 28 alopecia patients at anywhere from one to four time points (pre-sensitization, 2, 6 and 24 weeks).

Trimming removed 3 bases from V and 11 bases from J, leaving 16 bases between the germline ends. Per the germline V gene, MDHEN is the CDR1 and SYDVKM is the CDR2. The CDR3 goes from the cysteine to the phenylalanine over 13 residues. Only CDR3 DNA is held: 39 bases, read in frame from base 1. The sample holds a few counts of this clonotype. No antigen is known for it. Qualities for individual bases were not recorded, and no much larger clone is one base off. The library was obtained by RACE. Sequencing instrument: NextSeq 500. During library preparation, unique molecular identifiers were attached to individual cDNA molecules so that TCRs could be counted in a quantitative, reproducible way. For every blood RNA sample, sequencing covered both the TCR alpha and TCR beta chains. On the authors' methods: The median number of TCRs per sample was approximately 93,000, ranging from 23,224 to 690,600. The Decombinator software suite was used to annotate the V, J and CDR3 of the TCR reads. For the PS versus PT1 abundance plots, all samples were subsampled to the same number of TCRs (28,000). Expanded TCRs were defined as absent before sensitization and observed at least eight times at the 2-week time point. TCRdb took the public reads, trimmed them with fastp at Q25, ran MiXCR for clone calling and kept in-frame beta chains. Entries that share a CDR3 protein sequence are merged under the most common genes and DNA. The V and J calls follow TCRdb's processing rather than the paper's. The sample table contains just under 65,000 distinct CDR3 sequences; only one count was recorded for around 10% of them. The ten biggest clones cover about 2% of the sample.

Points the paper makes about the study in general: Because every patient had alopecia, a presumed autoimmune disease, the patients' immune response might differ from that of healthy individuals. Repeated subsampling changed both the strength of the expansion versus patch-test correlation and the threshold at which that correlation became significant. No change with DPC sensitization was found in the number of TCRs above 1 in 1000 frequency, and no evidence of global repertoire structure alterations was found. Compared with pre-sensitization or healthy control sets, expanded TCRs formed significantly more large CDR3 similarity clusters, which is consistent with antigen-driven responses. The number of PT1 expanded TCRs positively correlated with patch test score, significant at thresholds 8, 16 and 32 but not 4.

The time point label of this sample denotes: patch test 3, about 24 weeks after DPC sensitization. This specimen's treatment or condition label, per the study, means: therapeutic diphenylcyclopropenone sensitization with weekly scalp DPC. Blood at each patch-test visit was drawn before the patch test was applied. Patients were considered eligible if aged 18 to 70, diagnosed with alopecia and deemed suitable for DPC therapy, and patients were excluded if pregnant. Unfractionated whole blood was collected in Tempus Blood RNA tubes, and total RNA was extracted from that blood. This TCR came from a woman in her 30s with alopecia areata. Some clones in this sample may be carry-over from other donors' samples. The sample in question was whole blood, obtained in connection with sensitization to the hapten diphenylcyclopropenone (DPC). The V gene is TRBV28 and the J gene is TRBJ1-1; the D gene assignment is ambiguous. The DNA sequence follows: TGTGCCAGCAGTTTGAGGCGTCGATGGAGGGCTTTCTTT. Protein translation: CASSLRRRWRAFF.